This T cell receptor (beta chain) was found in a study of blood T cells in healthy people across ages. There are many counts of this clonotype. Alongside a J-beta primer mix, a sample-barcoded 5' primer served in a second PCR lasting roughly 7 to 11 cycles. Each single sample gave us at least 2.5 million CDR3-containing paired-end reads. MiXCR, applied by TCRdb to the 5' RACE reads, yields one record per CDR3 protein. The table records some 760,000 distinct CDR3 sequences, around a quarter of them present only once. Separately, the same data were catalogued under a study of T cells of mothers and their children. That paper adds: Over five children, together with their three healthy Caucasian mothers, made up the donors. Each child gave 2.5 million to 3.5 million TCR beta CDR3 reads (each mother, over 10 million).

The sample taken for sequencing was blood. This clonotype was obtained from a boy younger than 18 in good health.

The DNA of the CDR3 is TGCGCCAGCAGCTCGACTGGACAGAACTATGGCTACACCTTC. It encodes CASSSTGQNYGYTF. J is TRBJ1-2 and V is TRBV5-1; D is perhaps TRBD1 (6 bases). In germline, CDR1 is SGHRS, CDR2 YFSETQ. The V gene lost 3 bases and the J gene lost 2 bases, with 11 bases spanning the gap. The CDR3 sequence is 14 residues long.